A single count supports the clone carrying this T cell receptor (beta chain). Its specificity is not known. V trimming: 5 bases; J trimming: 8 bases; junction bases outside the gene matches: 8. The CDR3 has 15 amino acids. CDR1 is SGHNT, CDR2 YENEEA, per germline. This sample stems from a study of shared clonotypes between healthy human individuals. Study in general: The study used three CD4 naive, three CD4 memory, two CD8 naive and one CD8 memory plate per donor. Study results and limitations: Shared across several donors were around 4.7% of the naive CD4 clonotypes.

Here immunoSEQ multiplex PCR was the method, and the copy in TCRdb shows in-frame clones only, minus some. The data hold under 650,000 clones, with 96% observed a single time. This clonotype was obtained from a woman in her thirties in good health. Sequencing was done on a sample of naive CD4+ T cells sorted from blood. Subset: CD45RA+ positively selected. The chain is built from TRBV11-3 and TRBJ2-1, with 11 bases fitting TRBD2. In DNA form, the CDR3 reads TGTGCCAGCAGCCTAGTACTAGCGGGAGCCCATGAGCAGTTCTTC. Protein: CASSLVLAGAHEQFF.